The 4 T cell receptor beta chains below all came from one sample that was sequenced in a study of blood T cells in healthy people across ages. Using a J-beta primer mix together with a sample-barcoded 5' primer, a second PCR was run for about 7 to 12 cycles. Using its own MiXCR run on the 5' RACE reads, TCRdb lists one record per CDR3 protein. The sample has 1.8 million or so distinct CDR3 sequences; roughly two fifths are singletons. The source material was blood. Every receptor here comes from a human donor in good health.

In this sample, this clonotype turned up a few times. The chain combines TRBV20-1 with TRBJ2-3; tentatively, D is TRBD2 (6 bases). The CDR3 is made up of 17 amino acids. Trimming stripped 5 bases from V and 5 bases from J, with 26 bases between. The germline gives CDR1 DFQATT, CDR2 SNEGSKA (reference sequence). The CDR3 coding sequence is TGCAGTGCTCTTGCCCGAGCGCCGGGGGTGGTGGGAGATACGCAGTATTTT. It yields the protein CSALARAPGVVGDTQYF.

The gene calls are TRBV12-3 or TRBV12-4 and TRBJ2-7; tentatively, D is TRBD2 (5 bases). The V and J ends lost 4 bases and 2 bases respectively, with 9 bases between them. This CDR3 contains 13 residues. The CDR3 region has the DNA TGTGCCAGCAGTTGGACTGCTGCCTACGAGCAGTACTTC. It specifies CASSWTAAYEQYF.

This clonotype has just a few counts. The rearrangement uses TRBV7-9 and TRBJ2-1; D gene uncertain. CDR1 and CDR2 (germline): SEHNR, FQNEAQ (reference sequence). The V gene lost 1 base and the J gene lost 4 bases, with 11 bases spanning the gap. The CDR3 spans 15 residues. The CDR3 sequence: CASSLGLSQYNEQFF. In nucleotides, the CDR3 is TGTGCCAGCAGCTTAGGCTTATCACAATACAATGAGCAGTTCTTC.

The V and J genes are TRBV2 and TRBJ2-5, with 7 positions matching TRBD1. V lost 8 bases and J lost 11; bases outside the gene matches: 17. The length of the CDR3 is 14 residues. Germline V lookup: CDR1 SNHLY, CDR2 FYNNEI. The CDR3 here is CASEPGQLSLEQYF. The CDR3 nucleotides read TGTGCCAGCGAGCCGGGACAGCTCTCACTTGAGCAGTACTTC. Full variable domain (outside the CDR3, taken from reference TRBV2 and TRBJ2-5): EPEVTQTPSHQVTQMGQEVILRCVPISNHLYFYWYRQILGQKVEFLVSFYNNEISEKSEIFDDQFSVERPDGSNFTLKIRSTKLEDSAMYFCASEPGQLSLEQYFGPGTRLLVL.